This is a list of T cell receptor beta chains from one sample in a study of molecular identifiers for immune sequencing clone quantification. TCRdb fed the PCR reads into MiXCR, producing one record per CDR3 protein. The sample shows 70,000 to 95,000 distinct CDR3 sequences, 15% to 20% of them seen only once. The material sequenced was naive CD8+ T cells from blood, with Jurkat cell RNA spiked in. The receptors here all came from a human donor in good health. Some libraries in this study had Jurkat cell RNA spiked in. CDR3s leave out the opening cysteine and the closing phenylalanine or tryptophan. Each record gives: CDR3 protein, V gene, J gene, CDR3 length, D gene. A D gene is named only where the DNA matches it firmly.

ASSLSGGAGGYT,TRBV27,TRBJ1-2,12,.
ASSIGTRGAKNIQY,TRBV19,TRBJ2-4,14,TRBD2
ASRAGFYNEQF,TRBV28,TRBJ2-1,11,.
ATSAAEHGQF,TRBV24-1,TRBJ2-1,10,.
ASSISTTSEQF,TRBV19,TRBJ2-1,11,.
ASSSQPQH,TRBV28,TRBJ1-5,8,.
ASSIDDGVTGNEQF,TRBV19,TRBJ2-1,14,.
ASSPTGRAVTQY,TRBV19,TRBJ2-5,12,TRBD2
ASSFGNPGLAGTDTQY,TRBV5-6,TRBJ2-3,16,TRBD2
ASSNTGNSPLH,TRBV12-3/TRBV12-4,TRBJ1-6,11,.
SAGTGNTEAF,TRBV20-1,TRBJ1-1,10,TRBD1
ASSQERRGIYNEQF,TRBV4-1,TRBJ2-1,14,.
ASSSPPNEKLF,TRBV7-2,TRBJ1-4,11,.
SVEGSGNEQF,TRBV29-1,TRBJ2-1,10,.
ASSRGTATFTGELF,TRBV14,TRBJ2-2,14,.
ASSTGYNQPQH,TRBV6-5,TRBJ1-5,11,.
ASSSDRVNGYT,TRBV7-9,TRBJ1-2,11,TRBD1
ASGLVRDSDYQETQY,TRBV12-5,TRBJ2-5,15,.
ATLGAGGAGYT,TRBV19,TRBJ1-2,11,TRBD1
ASSTRTSGVEGDTQY,TRBV7-9,TRBJ2-3,15,TRBD2
ASWSGTGDNNEQF,TRBV18,TRBJ2-1,13,TRBD1
SARKMGGYEQY,TRBV20-1,TRBJ2-7,11,.
ASSHHGLGFSNEQF,TRBV14,TRBJ2-1,14,TRBD2
ATSDGYGYT,TRBV24-1,TRBJ1-2,9,.
ASSLTSSYEQY,TRBV7-9,TRBJ2-7,11,.
ASSSGSKAYNEQF,TRBV27,TRBJ2-1,13,.
ASSPGVSSPLH,TRBV19,TRBJ1-6,11,.
ASSDQPSRFGSPLH,TRBV10-2,TRBJ1-6,14,.